This entry lists 9 T cell receptor beta chains sequenced from one sample in a study of CD8+ T cells in alopecia areata. Sequencing used cDNA as its template, made by extracting RNA and reverse transcribing it. Sequenced by immunoSEQ multiplex PCR; TCRdb stores in-frame clones only, minus some. The sample yields about 7,400 clones, around 60% seen once. Treatment meaning: oral pan-JAK inhibitor, 5-10 mg twice daily. Alopecia areata patients provided lesional scalp punch biopsies and peripheral blood. The sequences come from skin, collected at week 4, from a patient treated with tofacitinib. These receptor sequences come from a human donor with alopecia areata.

The chain links TRBV28 to TRBJ1-3; 8 positions match TRBD1. Unmatched junction bases numbered 10, after V lost 6 bases and J lost 0 bases. The germline V gene encodes CDR1 MDHEN and CDR2 SYDVKM. This CDR3 has 17 residues. CDR3 nucleotides: TGTGCCAGCAGACGGACAGGGATCGGGCACTCTGGAAACACCATATATTTT. Protein product: CASRRTGIGHSGNTIYF.

The CDR3 is CASSQIWQGRREQYF. CDR3 nucleotides: TGCGCCAGCAGCCAAATCTGGCAGGGCCGGCGCGAGCAGTACTTC. The J gene is TRBJ2-7, the V gene TRBV4-1; D may be TRBD1 (5 bases). This CDR3 spans 15 amino acids. Germline assignment: CDR1 MGHRA and CDR2 YSYEKL. V lost 2 bases, J lost 6 bases, and 17 bases lay in between.

V gene TRBV19 combines with J gene TRBJ2-1; unclear D gene. V was pared by 3 bases and J by 9 bases, with 9 bases between. Germline V gene sequence: CDR1 LNHDA, CDR2 SQIVND (reference sequence). This CDR3 is 12 amino acids long. CDR3 nucleotide sequence: TGTGCCAGTAGTATTCAACTCGGTGAGCAGTTCTTC. Translated: CASSIQLGEQFF.

In its sample, this clone was seen once. The J gene is TRBJ2-2, the V gene TRBV7-2; D ambiguous. V was pared by 4 bases and J by 0 bases, with 6 bases between. This CDR3 has 14 amino acids. The germline gives CDR1 SGHTA, CDR2 FQGNSA. The CDR3 DNA follows: TGTGCCAGCAGCTACACTTCGAACACCGGGGAGCTGTTTTTT. It codes for CASSYTSNTGELFF.

The chain joins TRBV25-1 to TRBJ2-3; 7 bases are shared with TRBD2. This CDR3 has 15 amino acids. In germline, CDR1 is MGHDK, CDR2 SYGVNS. V lost 6 bases, J lost 0 bases, and 6 bases stayed unmatched. CDR3 sequence reads: CASRSFSGSTDTQYF. In DNA form, the CDR3 reads TGTGCCAGCAGAAGCTTTAGCGGGAGCACAGATACGCAGTATTTT. Full variable domain (rest looked up from reference TRBV25-1 and TRBJ2-3): EADIYQTPRYLVIGTGKKITLECSQTMGHDKMYWYQQDPGMELHLIHYSYGVNSTEKGDLSSESTVSRIRTEHFPLTLESARPSHTSQYLCASRSFSGSTDTQYFGPGTRLTVL.

The chain is built from TRBV7-8 and TRBJ1-5; D unresolved. Germline lookup yields CDR1 SGHVS and CDR2 FQNEAQ. Trimming removed 5 bases at V and 2 bases at J, with 19 bases between. This CDR3 comprises 17 residues. CDR3 region: CASSISQTPLGNQPQHF. The DNA for the CDR3 is TGTGCCAGCAGCATATCTCAGACCCCCTTGGGCAATCAGCCCCAGCATTTT.

This clone appeared a few times. V usage is TRBV7-2 and J usage is TRBJ2-3, with D perhaps TRBD2 (5 bases). Trimming shortened V by 7 bases and J by 4 bases, and 9 bases separated the two germline ends. Per the germline V gene, CDR1 is SGHTA and CDR2 is FQGNSA. The CDR3 runs 12 residues. Here the CDR3 DNA reads TGTGCCAGCACTTTGCGGGCAGATACGCAGTATTTT. Translated: CASTLRADTQYF. Full variable domain (missing parts from reference TRBV7-2 and TRBJ2-3): GAGVSQSPSNKVTEKGKDVELRCDPISGHTALYWYRQSLGQGLEFLIYFQGNSAPDKSGLPSDRFSAERTGGSVSTLTIQRTQQEDSAVYLCASTLRADTQYFGPGTRLTVL.

The J gene is TRBJ2-7, the V gene TRBV7-2; 7 nucleotides line up with TRBD1. Trimming cost V 0 bases and J 2 bases; bases outside gene matches: 10. The CDR3 is made up of 17 amino acids. Germline CDR1 and CDR2: SGHTA and FQGNSA. The CDR3 region has the DNA TGTGCCAGCAGCTTAGCTGCAGGGACAGCAGAGGCCTACGAGCAGTACTTC. This sequence encodes CASSLAAGTAEAYEQYF.

V and J are TRBV27 and TRBJ2-7; weak D call: TRBD2 (6 bases). Trimming took 8 bases from V and 3 from J, leaving 17 bases between them. Germline V gene sequence: CDR1 MNHEY, CDR2 SMNVEV (reference sequence). CDR3 size: 14 residues. CDR3 residues: CASGYSGTFYEQYF. Here the CDR3 DNA reads TGTGCCAGCGGTTATAGCGGAACTTTCTACGAGCAGTACTTC.